A selection of T cell receptor beta chains follows, all from one sample in a study of T cells in Graves' hyperthyroidism and ophthalmopathy. TCRdb itself ran the multiplex PCR reads through MiXCR, one entry per CDR3 protein. The sample comprises about 700,000 distinct CDR3 sequences, just under 45% of which are singletons, and 6.5% to 9% rests with the top ten. Sample: peripheral blood or thyroid tissue (not recorded which). Receptors originate from an adult man with Graves' disease, either hyperthyroidism or ophthalmopathy (not recorded which). Each CDR3 is given with its conserved first and last residue. D genes are given only for firm matches. Size is omitted from some rows. Given values are once, few, many or a class for expanded clones.

j_call clone_size d_call v_call cdr3_aa cdr3_nt
TRBJ2-2 few - TRBV5-1 CASSFDANTGELFF TGCGCCAGCAGCTTTGACGCGAACACCGGGGAGCTGTTTTTT
TRBJ2-2 few - TRBV11-1 CASSLQQGPPGELFF TGTGCCAGCAGCTTACAACAGGGTCCCCCCGGGGAGCTGTTTTTT
TRBJ1-4 - TRBD1 TRBV4-1 CASSQAPGQPNEKLFF TGCGCCAGCAGCCAGGCCCCGGGACAGCCTAATGAAAAACTGTTTTTT
TRBJ1-5 few - TRBV6-5 CASSTPSGRYNQPQHF TGTGCCAGCAGTACCCCCTCGGGACGGTACAATCAGCCCCAGCATTTT
TRBJ2-5 - TRBD2 TRBV19 CASSSEGLAGSGYQETQYF TGTGCCAGTAGTTCGGAAGGACTAGCGGGATCCGGGTACCAAGAGACCCAGTACTTC
TRBJ1-1 many TRBD1 TRBV29-1 CSVEGGQGRTEAFF TGCAGCGTTGAAGGGGGACAGGGACGGACTGAAGCTTTCTTT
TRBJ1-2 - TRBD1 TRBV5-1 CASSTPGQGDSYGYTF TGCGCCAGCAGCACCCCGGGACAGGGGGATTCTTATGGCTACACCTTC
TRBJ2-7 - TRBD2 TRBV29-1 CSAGGTSGSYEQYF TGCAGCGCCGGAGGGACTAGCGGTTCCTACGAGCAGTACTTC
TRBJ2-5 many - TRBV29-1 CSVGFTYQETQYF TGCAGCGTGGGATTCACGTACCAAGAGACCCAGTACTTC
TRBJ2-7 - - TRBV7-2 CASSLGFGGYEQYF TGTGCCAGCAGCTTAGGGTTTGGAGGGTACGAGCAGTACTTC
TRBJ1-4 few - TRBV3-2 CASSQERGQLFF TGTGCCAGCAGCCAAGAAAGAGGACAGCTGTTTTTT
TRBJ1-6 many - TRBV12-3/TRBV12-4 CASSFGLSPLHF TGTGCCAGCAGTTTTGGGCTTTCACCCCTCCACTTT
TRBJ1-1 - - TRBV7-8 CASSSPLTGHTEAFF TGTGCCAGCAGCTCCCCCCTAACAGGGCACACTGAAGCTTTCTTT
TRBJ1-1 many - TRBV29-1 CSVGGRLLNTEAFF TGCAGCGTTGGGGGCAGACTATTGAACACTGAAGCTTTCTTT
TRBJ1-6 few TRBD1 TRBV5-1 CASSWSISGQNNSPLHF TGCGCCAGCAGCTGGTCGATCTCGGGACAGAATAATTCACCCCTCCACTTT